This TCR beta chain was recorded in a study of vaccination and CD4 T cells after COVID-19. Study information: The convalescents, six males and four females, included two who were Hispanic. Study observations and caveats: Among convalescent patients, a median around 86% of reactive clones emerged only after vaccination. Median reactive clonotypes, those recognizing SARS-CoV-2, rose from around 20 to 38, not significantly.

Sequencing of the DNA from cultured CD4+ T cells was carried out with the Oncomine TCR Beta short-read assay. One entry per CDR3 protein results from TCRdb running MiXCR on the PCR reads. The table shows around 19,000 distinct CDR3 sequences, with 30% to 45% occurring only once. Time point described: late sampling 161 to 241 days after vaccination in a few convalescent patients. Specified treatment: roughly 10-day PBMC culture with coronavirus spike peptide pools or control peptides (ViraFEST assay). Dates of PCR positivity, March to December 2020, preceded the US Alpha, Beta and Delta variants. To note about this clonotype: The antigen is not known.

Per germline, CDR1 SGHVS and CDR2 FQNEAQ. The CDR3 runs to 16 residues. V was pared by 4 bases and J by 15 bases, with 25 bases between. This TCR was sampled from a human donor who had recovered from COVID-19. This sequence joins TRBV7-8 and TRBJ1-6; no reliable D call. This material consisted of CD4+ T cells from blood, cultured in vitro, taken about 7 months after SARS-CoV-2 vaccination. The CDR3 DNA reads TGTGCCAGCAGCTCCTTCTCCGGCAGCACTGGTGCTCGCCTCCACTTT. This sequence encodes CASSSFSGSTGARLHF.